This T cell receptor beta chain was found in a study of CD8 T cells in ankylosing spondylitis. Using quantitative 5'-RACE with molecular barcodes, the authors made TCR beta libraries. TCRdb itself ran the 5' RACE reads through MiXCR, one entry per CDR3 protein. The table has about 350,000 distinct CDR3 sequences, roughly 22% seen once. Germline assignment: CDR1 SQVTM and CDR2 ANQGSEA. The V and J ends lost 3 bases and 3 bases, in that order; junction bases with no gene match: 2. CDR3 length: 13 residues. Study observations and caveats: Several highly homologous variants formed a TCR beta motif that appeared characteristic of ankylosing spondylitis blood. In synovial fluid and blood from reactive arthritis, some motif variants were previously reported. As reported, disease-linked clones showed significant enrichment in matched ankylosing spondylitis synovial fluid.

On this clonotype: Its antigen remains unidentified.

This receptor was taken from a male donor with ankylosing spondylitis or in good health (not recorded which). The sample consisted of blood, either unsorted or a sorted T cell fraction (not recorded which). The chain recombines TRBV29-1 with TRBJ2-7, with 10 bases fitting TRBD2. CDR3 in DNA: TGCAGCGTTGAGGTAGCGGGGGGCTACGAGCAGTACTTC. Its translation: CSVEVAGGYEQYF.